The next 20 T cell receptor beta chains were all read from a single sample in a study of Ad26.COV2.S vaccination and SARS-CoV-2 variants. Repertoires were generated with immunoSEQ multiplex PCR, while TCRdb's copy carries only in-frame clones and drops some. The data show roughly 320,000 clones, 85% seen once. Treatment of the sample: approximately 18 received Ad26.COV2.S at low or high dose, single or two shots; five or six received placebo; per-sample allocation not given. Specimens were obtained on day 63 following the first vaccine or placebo injection. The material was peripheral blood, obtained in a trial of Ad26.COV2.S vaccine versus placebo. Receptors originate from a person between 18 and 65 years old who received the Ad26.COV2.S COVID-19 vaccine or a placebo.

This clone was seen a single time. The genes are TRBV18 and TRBJ2-7; D gene unclear. Germline V gives CDR1 KGHSH, CDR2 LQKENI. The CDR3 extends over 17 amino acids. V dropped 2 bases and J dropped 0 bases, with 17 bases sitting between them. CDR3 protein: CASSPVRPGLSSYEQYF. The CDR3 region has the DNA TGTGCCAGCTCACCAGTGAGACCCGGTCTGAGCTCCTACGAGCAGTACTTC.

The genes are TRBV5-6 and TRBJ1-1, with D hard to call. V was pared by 4 bases and J by 4 bases, with 8 bases between. This CDR3 region has 12 residues. Per the germline V gene, CDR1 is SGHDT and CDR2 is YYEEEE. The CDR3 here is CASSRTGTEAFF. DNA of the CDR3: TGTGCCAGCAGCCGGACGGGCACTGAAGCTTTCTTT.

This clone came up a few times. The chain has TRBV2 and TRBJ1-4; D not resolved. Germline V lookup: CDR1 SNHLY, CDR2 FYNNEI. This CDR3 is built from 12 residues. The germline V and J ends were trimmed by 6 bases and 6 bases, with 8 bases remaining between them. The CDR3 nucleotides read TGTGCCAGCAGATTCAATCATGAAAAACTGTTTTTT. Its translation is CASRFNHEKLFF. Complete variable domain (other parts from reference TRBV2 and TRBJ1-4): EPEVTQTPSHQVTQMGQEVILRCVPISNHLYFYWYRQILGQKVEFLVSFYNNEISEKSEIFDDQFSVERPDGSNFTLKIRSTKLEDSAMYFCASRFNHEKLFFGSGTQLSVL.

This rearrangement joins TRBV10-2 to TRBJ1-1; D unresolved. Looked up from germline, CDR1 is WSHSY and CDR2 is SAAADI. V was clipped by 0 bases and J by 1 base, with 9 bases between them. This CDR3 has 15 residues. This CDR3 is CASSESAFWNTEAFF. For the CDR3, the DNA is TGCGCCAGCAGTGAGTCCGCCTTTTGGAACACTGAAGCTTTCTTT.

This clone showed up just once. J is TRBJ1-4 and V is TRBV18; D is undetermined. Trimming removed 3 bases at V and 14 bases at J, with 25 bases between. The CDR3 runs 16 residues. CDR1 is KGHSH and CDR2 is LQKENI in the germline V gene. CDR3: CASSPSSSESGTCLFF. The CDR3 DNA reads TGTGCCAGCTCACCTTCCTCAAGTGAATCGGGCACGTGCCTGTTTTTT.

The chain recombines TRBV14 with TRBJ2-3, with D perhaps being TRBD1 or TRBD2 (5 bases each). The CDR3 has 13 amino acids. V was pared by 6 bases and J by 2 bases, with 9 bases between. Per the germline V gene, CDR1 is SGHDN and CDR2 is FVKESK. The CDR3 sequence is CASRRDLTDTQYF. The CDR3 nucleotides read TGTGCCAGCAGGAGGGACCTCACAGATACGCAGTATTTT.

The gene calls are TRBV14 and TRBJ2-1; 11 nucleotides line up with TRBD2. V was pared by 3 bases and J by 8 bases, with 12 bases of the junction left unmatched. The CDR3 length is 17 residues. Germline CDR1 reads SGHDN; CDR2 reads FVKESK. CDR3 sequence (DNA): TGTGCCAGCAGCCACGGACTAGCGGGCTATGGACAGGATGAGCAGTTCTTC. It translates to CASSHGLAGYGQDEQFF.

This clone has more than one count but fewer than ten. This sequence joins TRBV19 and TRBJ2-7; 7 nucleotides line up with TRBD1. Germline V gene data show CDR1 as LNHDA and CDR2 as SQIVND (reference sequence). The CDR3 length is 14 residues. V shed 5 bases and J 3 bases; nucleotides not matched to a gene: 7. CDR3 sequence (DNA): TGTGCCAGTAGTTCAAGACAGGGAAACTACGAGCAGTACTTC. Amino acid sequence: CASSSRQGNYEQYF.

The chain has TRBV7-9 and TRBJ1-1, with TRBD1 matching 7 bases. The CDR3 sequence is 14 residues long. V lost 4 bases, J lost 6 bases, and 8 bases stayed unmatched. Germline CDR1 is SEHNR and CDR2 is FQNEAQ (reference sequence). In DNA, the CDR3 is TGTGCCAGCAGCTCGGACAGGCTAATGGCTGAAGCTTTCTTT. It yields the protein CASSSDRLMAEAFF.

This sequence joins TRBV28 and TRBJ1-4; no reliable D call. Trimming stripped 5 bases from V and 0 bases from J, with 10 bases between. The CDR3 runs to 15 residues. CDR1 is MDHEN and CDR2 is SYDVKM in the germline V gene. CDR3 sequence (DNA): TGTGCCAGCAGTCCACAATATGCAACTAATGAAAAACTGTTTTTT. Translating gives CASSPQYATNEKLFF. The variable domain in full, with the rest retrieved from reference TRBV28 and TRBJ1-4, is DVKVTQSSRYLVKRTGEKVFLECVQDMDHENMFWYRQDPGLGLRLIYFSYDVKMKEKGDIPEGYSVSREKKERFSLILESASTNQTSMYLCASSPQYATNEKLFFGSGTQLSVL.

The chain links TRBV9 to TRBJ2-2, with D tentatively TRBD1 or TRBD2 (6 bases each). CDR3 length: 14 amino acids. The V gene lost 3 bases and the J gene lost 1 base, with 7 bases spanning the gap. The germline V gene has CDR1 SGDLS and CDR2 YYNGEE. The CDR3 is CASSEGGNTGELFF. CDR3 nucleotide sequence: TGTGCCAGCAGCGAGGGGGGGAACACCGGGGAGCTGTTTTTT. Looking up the rest from reference TRBV9 and TRBJ2-2 gives the full variable domain: DSGVTQTPKHLITATGQRVTLRCSPRSGDLSVYWYQQSLDQGLQFLIQYYNGEERAKGNILERFSAQQFPDLHSELNLSSLELGDSALYFCASSEGGNTGELFFGEGSRLTVL.

V usage is TRBV6-5 and J usage is TRBJ2-1; D may be TRBD1 (6 bases). V was clipped by 0 bases and J by 6 bases, with 12 bases between them. This CDR3 has 15 amino acids. Germline V CDR1 and CDR2: MNHEY, SVGAGI. CDR3: CASSYSRTVINEQFF. The CDR3 region has the DNA TGTGCCAGCAGTTACTCTAGGACAGTTATCAATGAGCAGTTCTTC.

J is TRBJ1-2 and V is TRBV28; TRBD1 matches at 9 bases. In germline, CDR1 is MDHEN, CDR2 SYDVKM. The V segment lost 10 bases and the J segment 4 bases; nucleotides outside the gene matches: 10. CDR3 size: 14 residues. CDR3 sequence: CATRNGQGSYGYTF. As DNA, the CDR3 is TGTGCCACCCGGAACGGACAGGGGTCCTATGGCTACACCTTC.

The chain recombines TRBV28 with TRBJ1-5; D remains unclear. Germline assignment: CDR1 MDHEN and CDR2 SYDVKM. This CDR3 spans 13 amino acids. V lost 2 bases and J 2 bases, leaving 4 bases between the germline ends. CDR3 amino acids: CASSLVRNQPQHF. The DNA of the CDR3 is TGTGCCAGCAGTTTAGTGCGCAATCAGCCCCAGCATTTT.

The chain joins TRBV19 to TRBJ2-5, with D perhaps matching TRBD1 (6 bases). V lost 4 bases, J lost 4 bases, and 22 bases lay in between. CDR3 length equals 17 residues. The germline V gene encodes CDR1 LNHDA and CDR2 SQIVND (reference sequence). In DNA, the CDR3 is TGTGCCAGTAGTAGGGGGCCCGGGGTGGCCGAGGGAGAGACCCAGTACTTC. Translated: CASSRGPGVAEGETQYF.

The CDR3 bases are TGTGCCAGCAGTTTAGACCCTCGATCGATCAAGGGGTACAATGAGCAGTTCTTC. Protein sequence: CASSLDPRSIKGYNEQFF. V usage is TRBV28 and J usage is TRBJ2-1; tentative D call: TRBD1 (5 bases). Germline V gene data show CDR1 as MDHEN and CDR2 as SYDVKM. Between the trimmed V and J ends, which lost 2 bases and 4 bases, there was a span of 21 bases. The CDR3 has 18 residues. Filled out from reference TRBV28 and TRBJ2-1, the complete variable domain reads DVKVTQSSRYLVKRTGEKVFLECVQDMDHENMFWYRQDPGLGLRLIYFSYDVKMKEKGDIPEGYSVSREKKERFSLILESASTNQTSMYLCASSLDPRSIKGYNEQFFGPGTRLTVL.

This sequence joins TRBV28 and TRBJ1-1; D ambiguous. Germline V gives CDR1 MDHEN, CDR2 SYDVKM. The CDR3 spans 15 residues. Trimming stripped 6 bases from V and 0 bases from J, with 14 bases between. In DNA, the CDR3 is TGTGCCAGCAGCCTAGGGAGATCTATGAACACTGAAGCTTTCTTT. This gives the protein CASSLGRSMNTEAFF.

This clone was counted only a few times. V usage is TRBV27 and J usage is TRBJ1-6; a weak D match, TRBD1 (5 bases). Trimming removed 3 bases from V and 3 bases from J, with 12 bases in between. Germline-derived CDR1 and CDR2 are MNHEY and SMNVEV (reference sequence). CDR3 length: 16 residues. The CDR3: CASSLGGVLYNSPLHF. CDR3 DNA sequence: TGTGCCAGCAGTTTGGGGGGGGTCCTCTATAATTCACCCCTCCACTTT.

V gene TRBV7-3 combines with J gene TRBJ2-5, with D uncertain. The CDR3 has 15 amino acids. The V gene lost 5 bases and the J gene lost 6 bases, with 19 bases spanning the gap. In germline, CDR1 is SGHTA, CDR2 FQGTGA. The CDR3 DNA sequence: TGTGCCAGCAGCCCCCGTCAGGCGGTAATAAAGACCCAGTACTTC. Translating it yields CASSPRQAVIKTQYF.

The chain is built from TRBV6-4 and TRBJ2-3; 8 bases line up with TRBD1. V shed 3 bases and J 4 bases; nucleotides not matched to a gene: 3. Germline CDR1 reads MRHNA; CDR2 reads SNTAGT. The CDR3 has 14 residues. The DNA of the CDR3 is TGTGCCAGCAGTGAGGACAGGGTTTCAGATACGCAGTATTTT. It translates to CASSEDRVSDTQYF.